Listed below are T cell receptor beta chains from one sample, sequenced in a study of T-cell reconstitution after alpha-beta-depleted transplantation in children. TCRdb reprocessed the PCR reads via MiXCR and lists one record per CDR3 protein. Here the sample spans about 250,000 distinct CDR3 sequences, more than 20% being singletons. This material consisted of PBMCs, mostly from graft donor cells, taken 360 days after TCRalphabeta/CD19-depleted stem cell transplant. These receptor sequences come from a female patient aged 2-9 years who had a stem cell transplant for congenital amegakaryocytic thrombocytopenia, so the T cells may come from the graft donor. Each CDR3 is given with its conserved first and last residue. The D gene is left open where the match is weak. Part of the rows lack a size; the others show once, few, many or a class for expanded clones.

TRBV12-3/TRBV12-4	NA	TRBJ2-7	NA	CASTWDGYYEQYF	TGTGCCAGCACCTGGGACGGATACTACGAGCAGTACTTC
TRBV10-3	NA	TRBJ2-3	NA	CAIRPKGPEGTDTQYF	TGTGCCATCAGGCCGAAAGGCCCGGAGGGGACAGATACGCAGTATTTT
TRBV7-6	few	TRBJ2-3	TRBD2	CASSLPLAGVMSITDTQYF	TGTGCCAGCAGCTTACCCCTAGCGGGAGTTATGAGTATCACAGATACGCAGTATTTT
TRBV28	few	TRBJ2-3	TRBD1	CASQPQGASTDTQYF	TGTGCCAGCCAGCCACAGGGGGCTAGCACAGATACGCAGTATTTT
TRBV3-1	NA	TRBJ2-7	NA	CASSPPGILGELNIGEQYF	TGTGCCAGCAGCCCCCCAGGGATCCTAGGCGAATTAAATATCGGCGAGCAGTACTTC
TRBV12-3/TRBV12-4	NA	TRBJ2-2	NA	CASSTDGSGTGELFF	TGTGCCAGCAGTACAGACGGGAGTGGCACCGGGGAGCTGTTTTTT
TRBV14	few	TRBJ2-3	NA	CASSQDPLGTQYF	TGTGCCAGCAGCCAAGATCCCCTAGGTACGCAGTATTTT
TRBV2	once	TRBJ2-5	TRBD1	CASMGQGEETQYF	TGTGCCAGCATGGGACAGGGGGAGGAGACCCAGTACTTC
TRBV12-3/TRBV12-4	few	TRBJ2-3	NA	CASSYWGGPETDTQYF	TGTGCCAGCAGTTATTGGGGGGGGCCTGAGACAGATACGCAGTATTTT
TRBV5-1	NA	TRBJ2-7	TRBD1	CASSLEAGQGVFEQYF	TGCGCCAGCAGCTTGGAGGCGGGACAGGGTGTGTTCGAGCAGTACTTC
TRBV5-1	NA	TRBJ2-7	TRBD2	CASSPEMGGEQYF	TGCGCCAGCAGCCCCGAGATGGGGGGGGAGCAGTACTTC
TRBV5-1	few	TRBJ2-7	NA	CASSLVGLSYEQYF	TGCGCCAGCAGCTTGGTAGGGTTGTCCTACGAGCAGTACTTC
TRBV19	many	TRBJ2-3	NA	CASSMSGTDTQYF	TGTGCCAGTAGTATGTCAGGGACCGATACGCAGTATTTT
TRBV10-3	few	TRBJ1-1	NA	CAISAAPLSTEAFF	TGTGCCATCAGTGCGGCGCCCCTGAGCACTGAAGCTTTCTTT
TRBV14	NA	TRBJ2-7	TRBD2	CASSQLAGGIYEQYF	TGTGCCAGCAGCCAACTAGCGGGAGGAATCTACGAGCAGTACTTC
TRBV18	NA	TRBJ1-1	TRBD1	CASSPYLGQENTEAFF	TGTGCCAGCTCACCATACCTCGGACAGGAGAACACTGAAGCTTTCTTT
TRBV9	few	TRBJ2-1	TRBD1	CASSGQGHEQFF	TGTGCCAGCAGCGGACAGGGACATGAGCAGTTCTTC
TRBV12-3/TRBV12-4	NA	TRBJ1-1	NA	CASRGEGRTEAFF	TGTGCCAGCAGGGGAGAGGGGCGCACTGAAGCTTTCTTT
TRBV6-6	few	TRBJ2-2	NA	CASSYSPGRELFF	TGTGCCAGCAGTTACTCGCCCGGACGGGAGCTGTTTTTT
TRBV12-3/TRBV12-4	many	TRBJ2-1	TRBD1	CASSRGTGDYNEQFF	TGTGCCAGCAGCCGGGGGACAGGGGACTACAATGAGCAGTTCTTC
TRBV7-9	NA	TRBJ2-2	NA	CASSVETAYTGELFF	TGTGCCAGCAGCGTGGAGACAGCTTACACCGGGGAGCTGTTTTTT
TRBV20-1	few	TRBJ2-7	TRBD2	CSARGTSGMGYEQYF	TGCAGTGCTAGGGGGACTAGCGGGATGGGCTACGAGCAGTACTTC
TRBV10-3	NA	TRBJ2-5	NA	CAISEARKETQYF	TGTGCCATCAGCGAAGCTAGAAAAGAGACCCAGTACTTC
TRBV7-9	NA	TRBJ2-4	TRBD1	CASSLVVTGVDIQYF	TGTGCCAGCAGCTTAGTAGTGACAGGGGTCGACATTCAGTACTTC
TRBV20-1	NA	TRBJ2-7	NA	CSARVLASYEQYF	TGCAGTGCTAGGGTGCTGGCCTCCTACGAGCAGTACTTC
TRBV6-1	NA	TRBJ1-1	NA	CASATQMNTEAFF	TGTGCCAGCGCTACACAGATGAACACTGAAGCTTTCTTT
TRBV29-1	NA	TRBJ2-3	NA	CSVVVHYTDTQYF	TGCAGCGTTGTTGTACACTACACAGATACGCAGTATTTT
TRBV5-1	few	TRBJ2-4	NA	CASSESTVQYF	TGCGCCAGCAGTGAGTCTACGGTCCAGTACTTC
TRBV19	NA	TRBJ2-1	TRBD2	CASSIGTSGSRNEQFF	TGTGCCAGTAGTATAGGGACTAGCGGGAGTCGCAATGAGCAGTTCTTC
TRBV27	few	TRBJ2-1	TRBD2	CASGKTSGKYEQFF	TGTGCCAGCGGAAAGACTAGCGGGAAGTATGAGCAGTTCTTC
TRBV24-1	few	TRBJ2-1	NA	CATSDPQVGLRYNEQFF	TGTGCCACCAGTGACCCCCAGGTGGGTCTACGCTACAATGAGCAGTTCTTC
TRBV9	few	TRBJ1-4	NA	CASSVRQGSEKLFF	TGTGCCAGCAGCGTACGGCAGGGGAGTGAAAAACTGTTTTTT
TRBV29-1	NA	TRBJ1-1	TRBD1	CSVNRDSKAKAFF	TGCAGCGTTAACCGGGACAGCAAAGCGAAAGCTTTCTTT
TRBV6-1	few	TRBJ1-5	NA	CASSELLRGSQHF	TGTGCCAGCAGTGAACTACTGCGAGGGTCCCAGCATTTT
TRBV4-2	few	TRBJ2-1	NA	CASSQTFRGNEQFF	TGTGCCAGCAGCCAAACGTTCCGGGGCAATGAGCAGTTCTTC
TRBV4-2	NA	TRBJ2-3	TRBD2	CASSHGAGVTDTQYF	TGTGCCAGCAGCCACGGAGCGGGAGTCACAGATACGCAGTATTTT
TRBV20-1	few	TRBJ2-5	NA	CSAQDRQETQYF	TGCAGTGCTCAGGACAGACAAGAGACCCAGTACTTC
TRBV6-1	once	TRBJ2-1	NA	CASSEPGRNGEQFF	TGTGCCAGCAGTGAACCGGGGCGTAATGGTGAGCAGTTCTTC
TRBV7-3	few	TRBJ2-7	NA	CASSLGVRDEQYF	TGTGCCAGCAGCTTAGGGGTTAGGGACGAGCAGTACTTC